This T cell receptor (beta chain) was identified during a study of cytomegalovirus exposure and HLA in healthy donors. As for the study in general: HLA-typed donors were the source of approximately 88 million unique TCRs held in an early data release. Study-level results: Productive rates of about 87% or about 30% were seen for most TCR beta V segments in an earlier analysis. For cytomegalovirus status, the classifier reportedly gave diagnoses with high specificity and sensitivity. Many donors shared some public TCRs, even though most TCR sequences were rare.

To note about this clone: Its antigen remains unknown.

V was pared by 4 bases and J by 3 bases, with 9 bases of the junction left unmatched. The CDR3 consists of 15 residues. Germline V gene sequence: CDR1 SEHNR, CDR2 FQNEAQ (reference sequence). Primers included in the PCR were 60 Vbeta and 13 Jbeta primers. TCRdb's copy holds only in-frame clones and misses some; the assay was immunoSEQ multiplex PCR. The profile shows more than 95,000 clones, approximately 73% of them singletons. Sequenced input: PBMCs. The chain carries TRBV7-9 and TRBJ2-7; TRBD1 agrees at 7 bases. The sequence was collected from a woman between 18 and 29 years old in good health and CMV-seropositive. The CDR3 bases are TGTGCCAGCAGCTCACAGGGGAGCCGCCGCTACGAGCAGTACTTC. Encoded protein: CASSSQGSRRYEQYF.